The 14 T cell receptor beta chains in this list originate from one sample, sequenced in a study of cytomegalovirus exposure and HLA in healthy donors. 60 Vbeta and 13 Jbeta primers were used in PCR. Repertoires were generated with immunoSEQ multiplex PCR, while TCRdb's copy carries only in-frame clones and drops some. Of 100,000 to 150,000 clones detected, 70% to 85% appear once; the ten largest clones hold under 4.5%. The specimen was PBMCs. The receptors stem from a man between 35 and 55 years old in good health and CMV-seropositive.

The chain is built from TRBV13 and TRBJ2-7, with 8 nucleotides matching TRBD2. Germline CDR1 PRHDT, CDR2 FYEKMQ (reference sequence). This CDR3 is built from 16 residues. V was clipped by 5 bases and J by 1 base; unmatched bases: 10. Written as DNA, the CDR3 is TGTGCCAGCAGCCCATATTCCGGGGGGGGATCCTACGAGCAGTACTTC. This gives the protein CASSPYSGGGSYEQYF.

This clone was picked up one time. The genes are TRBV28 and TRBJ2-5; 8 bases are a match to TRBD2. Trimming cost V 6 bases and J 2 bases; bases outside gene matches: 8. Germline V gives CDR1 MDHEN, CDR2 SYDVKM. The CDR3 extends over 15 amino acids. The CDR3 loop is CASSLSGSQQETQYF. Written as DNA, the CDR3 is TGTGCCAGCAGCCTCAGCGGGAGTCAACAAGAGACCCAGTACTTC.

The chain recombines TRBV5-1 with TRBJ2-1, with a weak D call TRBD1 (6 bases). CDR3 size: 14 residues. The ends were cut back, 0 bases at V and 2 bases at J, with 6 bases in the middle. The germline gives CDR1 SGHRS, CDR2 YFSETQ. In DNA form, the CDR3 reads TGCGCCAGCAGCTTGGACAGGGCCTACAATGAGCAGTTCTTC. It codes for CASSLDRAYNEQFF.

This chain uses TRBV18 with TRBJ2-2; the match to TRBD2 covers 9 bases. Germline CDR1 and CDR2: KGHSH and LQKENI. The CDR3 spans 15 residues. The J segment lost 6 bases and the V segment lost 3 bases, leaving 5 bases of the junction unmatched. CDR3 protein: CASSPSGSLAGELFF. The CDR3 DNA reads as TGTGCCAGCTCACCTAGCGGGAGTTTGGCCGGGGAGCTGTTTTTT.

The chain employs TRBV5-5 and TRBJ2-5; tentatively, D is TRBD1 (6 bases). Trimming left V 4 bases short and J 3 bases short, with 22 bases between. CDR3 length: 17 amino acids. Germline V gene sequence: CDR1 SGHKS, CDR2 YYEKEE (reference sequence). The CDR3 bases are TGTGCCAGCAGCCTTAGGGGGTTGGGGCAGATGGAAGAGACCCAGTACTTC. Translation gives CASSLRGLGQMEETQYF.

This clone was seen only a few times. The rearrangement links TRBV9 to TRBJ2-7; TRBD1 agrees at 9 bases. Germline trimming cut 3 bases from V and 4 bases from J; bases unmatched to any gene: 8. The CDR3 is 15 amino acids. From germline, CDR1 is SGDLS and CDR2 YYNGEE. CDR3 loop: CASSESGQGQYEQYF. For the CDR3, the DNA is TGTGCCAGCAGCGAATCGGGACAGGGTCAATACGAGCAGTACTTC.

Notes on this clone: The junction departs from the called germline gene at one end, perhaps through a read error. The chain links TRBV4-1 to TRBJ2-7, with 7 nucleotides matching TRBD1. Germline assignment: CDR1 MGHRA and CDR2 YSYEKL. The length of the CDR3 is 14 residues. Written as DNA, the CDR3 is TGCGCCAGCAGCCGACAGACAGGGTCCTTCGAGCAGTACTTC. This sequence encodes CASSRQTGSFEQYF.

CDR3 in amino acids: CAWTQDHSGNTIYF. The CDR3 region has the DNA TGTGCCTGGACTCAGGATCACTCTGGAAACACCATATATTTT. The chain has TRBV30 and TRBJ1-3; D ambiguous. V was cut by 4 bases and J by 0 bases, with 10 bases left in between. Per the germline V gene, CDR1 is GTSNPN and CDR2 is SVGIG (reference sequence). The CDR3 is 14 amino acids.

This clone was picked up one time. This chain connects TRBV25-1 to TRBJ2-1; D is undetermined. V lost 3 bases and J 8 bases, leaving 11 bases between the germline ends. CDR3 length equals 13 residues. Germline-derived CDR1 and CDR2 are MGHDK and SYGVNS. The CDR3 DNA is TGTGCCAGCAGTGAGAGCCTGGCGGATGAGCAGTTCTTC. Protein sequence: CASSESLADEQFF.

Only a few counts were recorded for this clone. The V gene is TRBV30, the J gene TRBJ1-2; TRBD1 agrees at 8 bases. The CDR3 has 14 residues. CDR1 is GTSNPN and CDR2 is SVGIG in the germline V gene (reference sequence). V was pared by 3 bases and J by 6 bases, with 9 bases of the junction left unmatched. CDR3 region: CAWSVDRGWDGYTF. The CDR3 nucleotides read TGTGCCTGGAGCGTAGACAGGGGTTGGGATGGCTACACCTTC.

This clone was counted a few times. The chain combines TRBV6-1 with TRBJ1-5, with 8 positions matching TRBD1. The CDR3 contains 15 residues. The J segment lost 0 bases and the V segment lost 6 bases, leaving 4 bases of the junction unmatched. Germline values: CDR1 MNHNS, CDR2 SASEGT. The CDR3 protein is CASSGTGYSNQPQHF. The CDR3 DNA sequence: TGTGCCAGCAGCGGGACAGGTTATAGCAATCAGCCCCAGCATTTT.

The chain couples TRBV6-5 to TRBJ2-5, with 9 bases lining up with TRBD1. The end of the DNA aligns better with TRBJ2-7, so the J call may be wrong. The V gene's germline CDR1 is MNHEY and CDR2 SVGAGI. This CDR3 contains 15 residues. The CDR3 loop reads CASSYRGTGKVEQYF. Here the CDR3 DNA reads TGTGCCAGCAGTTACCGAGGGACAGGGAAGGTCGAGCAGTACTTC.

Details on this clone: The sample carries other DNA sequences with the same CDR3. The J gene is TRBJ1-1, the V gene TRBV5-1, with a possible D match to TRBD1 (5 bases). V shed 0 bases and J shed 1 base, with 7 bases lying between them. The germline CDR1 and CDR2 sequences are SGHRS and YFSETQ. The CDR3 has 14 residues. The CDR3 spells CASSLAGQNTEAFF. The CDR3 nucleotides are TGCGCCAGCAGCTTGGCCGGACAGAACACTGAAGCTTTCTTT.

The V gene is TRBV28, the J gene TRBJ2-5, with D possibly being TRBD1 (5 bases). CDR3 size: 15 residues. The V and J ends lost 6 bases and 2 bases respectively, with 16 bases between them. Germline V lookup: CDR1 MDHEN, CDR2 SYDVKM. The chain's CDR3 is CASRDIQATQETQYF. DNA for the CDR3: TGTGCCAGCAGGGACATACAGGCTACTCAAGAGACCCAGTACTTC.